The 26 T cell receptor beta chains reported below all come from one sample, sequenced in a study of radiation and T cells in renal cell carcinoma. Sequencing used immunoSEQ multiplex PCR; TCRdb keeps in-frame clones, though not all of them. The sample has roughly 150,000 clones; about 87% are singletons. Specified time point: blood 2 weeks post-SBRT. Treatment given: 15 Gy SBRT to primary tumor, nephrectomy 4 weeks later. The source material was blood, sampled from a patient whose treatment included radiotherapy and nephrectomy. The receptors stem from a woman aged 45-65 years with renal cell carcinoma.

The V call is TRBV10-3, the J call TRBJ2-5; TRBD1 or TRBD2 may be the D gene (5 bases each). Per the germline V gene, CDR1 is ENHRY and CDR2 is SYGVKD. CDR3 length: 13 amino acids. With 2 bases removed from V and 5 bases from J, the gap between germline ends came to 9 bases. The CDR3 spells CAISEVWGETQYF. The DNA of the CDR3 is TGTGCCATCAGTGAGGTTTGGGGGGAGACCCAGTACTTC.

The genes are TRBV30 and TRBJ1-2, with D uncertain. The germline CDR1 and CDR2 sequences are GTSNPN and SVGIG (reference sequence). This CDR3 region has 12 residues. The ends were cut back, 2 bases at V and 7 bases at J, with 11 bases in the middle. The DNA of the CDR3 is TGTGCCTGGAGTCCAGAGTCCGTTGGCTACACCTTC. The encoded protein is CAWSPESVGYTF.

The CDR3 region has the DNA TGTGCCAGCAGCCCCGCGACGAACACTGAAGCTTTCTTT. This sequence encodes CASSPATNTEAFF. The genes are TRBV7-6 and TRBJ1-1; no reliable D call. This CDR3 spans 13 amino acids. Trimming shortened V by 5 bases and J by 1 base, and 8 bases separated the two germline ends. Germline V CDR1 and CDR2: SGHVS, FNYEAQ. Full variable domain (rest looked up from reference TRBV7-6 and TRBJ1-1): GAGVSQSPRYKVTKRGQDVALRCDPISGHVSLYWYRQALGQGPEFLTYFNYEAQQDKSGLPNDRFSAERPEGSISTLTIQRTEQRDSAMYRCASSPATNTEAFFGQGTRLTVV.

This clone was seen a single time. This chain connects TRBV19 to TRBJ1-5; D not resolved. CDR1 and CDR2 (germline): LNHDA, SQIVND (reference sequence). V lost 1 base, J lost 7 bases, and 14 bases lay in between. This CDR3 has 15 amino acids. CDR3 bases: TGTGCCAGTAGTATAGCACGGACTCCGGGGCAGCCCCAGCATTTT. Amino acids: CASSIARTPGQPQHF.

This clone was seen once. The CDR3 region is CASSTEGGTDTQYF. The CDR3 DNA reads TGCGCCAGCAGCACGGAGGGTGGCACAGATACGCAGTATTTT. The chain recombines TRBV5-1 with TRBJ2-3; a weak D match, TRBD2 (6 bases). V lost 4 bases and J lost 1, with 10 bases in between. The germline V gene has CDR1 SGHRS and CDR2 YFSETQ. This CDR3 spans 14 amino acids.

The genes are TRBV6-6 and TRBJ1-1; D is possibly TRBD1 (5 bases). There are 13 residues in the CDR3. Trimming took off 6 bases at V and 1 base at J, with 9 bases between the two ends. Germline CDR1 is MNHNY and CDR2 is SVGAGI (reference sequence). CDR3 loop: CASSPGQNTEAFF. The CDR3 region has the DNA TGTGCCAGCAGCCCTGGACAGAACACTGAAGCTTTCTTT.

The count of this clone is one. The J gene is TRBJ1-1, the V gene TRBV12-5; D ambiguous. Per germline, CDR1 LGHNT and CDR2 FRNRAP. CDR3 length equals 14 residues. With 3 bases removed from V and 2 bases from J, the gap between germline ends came to 10 bases. The CDR3 coding sequence is TGTGCTAGTGGTTTCTGGCCTGTTAACACTGAAGCTTTCTTT. Translation: CASGFWPVNTEAFF.

V usage is TRBV6-5 and J usage is TRBJ1-2; 12 positions match TRBD1. Trimming at V came to 2 bases and at J to 7 bases, leaving 8 bases not matched to a gene. This CDR3 contains 16 residues. CDR1 and CDR2 (germline): MNHEY, SVGAGI. DNA for the CDR3: TGTGCCAGCAGTTACAGTCCGGGACAGGGGGCCGCTGGCTACACCTTC. This sequence encodes CASSYSPGQGAAGYTF.

V gene TRBV5-4 combines with J gene TRBJ2-2, with D uncertain. Germline CDR1 and CDR2: SGHNT and YYREEE (reference sequence). V was trimmed by 4 bases and J by 4 bases, leaving 17 bases between them. CDR3 length: 16 amino acids. The CDR3 spells CASSVRVGVGTGELFF. The CDR3 nucleotides are TGTGCCAGCAGCGTCCGAGTGGGTGTGGGCACCGGGGAGCTGTTTTTT.

The V call is TRBV7-3, the J call TRBJ2-2, with D unresolved. V lost 5 bases, J lost 1 base, and 8 bases lay in between. CDR1 is SGHTA and CDR2 is FQGTGA in the germline V gene. The CDR3 loop spans 14 amino acids. The CDR3: CASSRLENTGELFF. The CDR3 DNA follows: TGTGCCAGCAGCCGACTGGAGAACACCGGGGAGCTGTTTTTT. The full variable domain, rest sourced from reference TRBV7-3 and TRBJ2-2, is GAGVSQTPSNKVTEKGKYVELRCDPISGHTALYWYRQSLGQGPEFLIYFQGTGAADDSGLPNDRFFAVRPEGSVSTLKIQRTERGDSAVYLCASSRLENTGELFFGEGSRLTVL.

The V gene is TRBV9, the J gene TRBJ1-1; D unclear. Trimming cost V 0 bases and J 1 base, with 7 bases left between them. The V gene's germline CDR1 is SGDLS and CDR2 YYNGEE. This CDR3 has 14 amino acids. CDR3 in DNA: TGTGCCAGCAGCGTAGGTCGAGGGAACACTGAAGCTTTCTTT. Its protein is CASSVGRGNTEAFF.

This clone showed up just once. V and J are TRBV19 and TRBJ1-5; D perhaps matches TRBD1 (5 bases). Looked up from germline, CDR1 is LNHDA and CDR2 is SQIVND (reference sequence). CDR3 length: 14 residues. Trimming shortened V by 2 bases and J by 5 bases, and 10 bases separated the two germline ends. This CDR3 reads CASSIRGTDQPQHF. Here the CDR3 DNA reads TGTGCCAGTAGTATAAGGGGTACGGATCAGCCCCAGCATTTT.

This chain links TRBV7-3 with TRBJ2-3; D ambiguous. Germline V gene data show CDR1 as SGHTA and CDR2 as FQGTGA. V shed 4 bases and J shed 4 bases, with 6 bases lying between them. The CDR3 sequence is 12 residues long. The DNA for the CDR3 is TGTGCCAGCAGCTCCCCGGCAGATACGCAGTATTTT. This translates into CASSSPADTQYF.

Here the CDR3 DNA reads TGTGCCAGCAGCACGACCGGGACTAGCGGTTGGGAGACCCAGTACTTC. Its protein product is CASSTTGTSGWETQYF. J is TRBJ2-5 and V is TRBV7-2, with 11 bases identical to TRBD2. The CDR3 is 16 residues long. V lost 5 bases to trimming and J lost 5 bases; unmatched junction nucleotides: 10. The germline V gene encodes CDR1 SGHTA and CDR2 FQGNSA.

The chain is built from TRBV4-1 and TRBJ1-1; D is perhaps TRBD1 (5 bases). V lost 0 bases and J lost 0, with 11 bases in between. The CDR3 consists of 16 residues. CDR1 and CDR2 (germline): MGHRA, YSYEKL. CDR3 bases: TGCGCCAGCAGCCAAGAGGAAGGGGCAATGAACACTGAAGCTTTCTTT. Its protein product is CASSQEEGAMNTEAFF.

Only a few counts were recorded for this clone. V and J are TRBV9 and TRBJ1-4; D gene unclear. This CDR3 contains 15 residues. Per the germline V gene, CDR1 is SGDLS and CDR2 is YYNGEE. The germline V and J ends were trimmed by 4 bases and 5 bases, with 15 bases remaining between them. The CDR3 DNA reads as TGTGCCAGCAGCCTCAGCGGTGCCCTCAATGAAAAACTGTTTTTT. As protein: CASSLSGALNEKLFF.

This sequence joins TRBV15 and TRBJ1-5, with 8 bases lining up with TRBD1. The J segment lost 1 base and the V segment lost 3 bases, leaving 5 bases of the junction unmatched. The CDR3 covers 16 residues. Germline V gene data show CDR1 as LNHNV and CDR2 as YYDKDF (reference sequence). The CDR3 loop reads CATSRYTGGSNQPQHF. CDR3 DNA: TGTGCCACCAGCAGGTACACAGGGGGGAGCAATCAGCCCCAGCATTTT.

The chain links TRBV10-3 to TRBJ2-2, with 11 bases aligning to TRBD2. The CDR3 sequence is 17 residues long. Germline CDR1 is ENHRY and CDR2 is SYGVKD. Losses at the gene ends were 2 bases for V and 3 bases for J; bases not matched to a gene: 5. CDR3 region: CAISEPGLAVYTGELFF. CDR3 nucleotide sequence: TGTGCCATCAGTGAGCCGGGACTAGCGGTATACACCGGGGAGCTGTTTTTT.

The V and J genes are TRBV5-1 and TRBJ1-4, with 10 nucleotides matching TRBD1. V gave up 5 bases and J gave up 6 bases; unmatched junction bases: 4. Germline CDR1 and CDR2: SGHRS and YFSETQ. This CDR3 has 14 residues. This chain's CDR3 is CASSSGTGDEKLFF. In nucleotides, the CDR3 is TGCGCCAGCAGTTCCGGGACAGGGGATGAAAAACTGTTTTTT.

This chain connects TRBV5-6 to TRBJ2-3; D is unclear. Germline values: CDR1 SGHDT, CDR2 YYEEEE. The CDR3 contains 13 residues. V dropped 1 base and J dropped 4 bases, with 7 bases sitting between them. The CDR3 is CASSLLGPDTQYF. The CDR3 coding sequence is TGTGCCAGCAGCTTGTTAGGTCCAGATACGCAGTATTTT. The variable domain in full, completed from reference TRBV5-6 and TRBJ2-3, reads DAGVTQSPTHLIKTRGQQVTLRCSPKSGHDTVSWYQQALGQGPQFIFQYYEEEERQRGNFPDRFSGHQFPNYSSELNVNALLLGDSALYLCASSLLGPDTQYFGPGTRLTVL.

This rearrangement joins TRBV6-1 to TRBJ2-7; perhaps D is TRBD1 or TRBD2 (6 bases each). CDR3 length equals 15 residues. V was shortened by 2 bases and J by 3 bases, with 14 bases between the two germline ends. Looked up from germline, CDR1 is MNHNS and CDR2 is SASEGT. Here the CDR3 reads CASSERGAAFYEQYF. The DNA for the CDR3 is TGTGCCAGCAGTGAAAGGGGGGCAGCGTTCTACGAGCAGTACTTC.

V and J are TRBV11-2 and TRBJ2-5; D might be TRBD1 (6 bases). Germline V gene data show CDR1 as SGHAT and CDR2 as FQNNGV. CDR3 length: 14 amino acids. V lost 5 bases to trimming and J lost 5 bases, with 15 bases between them. The CDR3 is CASSEQQGFETQYF. The CDR3 region has the DNA TGTGCCAGCAGCGAACAACAGGGTTTTGAGACCCAGTACTTC. Supplemented by reference TRBV11-2 and TRBJ2-5, the full variable domain reads EAGVAQSPRYKIIEKRQSVAFWCNPISGHATLYWYQQILGQGPKLLIQFQNNGVVDDSQLPKDRFSAERLKGVDSTLKIQPAKLEDSAVYLCASSEQQGFETQYFGPGTRLLVL.

CDR3 residues: CASSRTGQETQYF. In nucleotides, the CDR3 is TGTGCCAGCAGCAGAACCGGCCAAGAGACCCAGTACTTC. The V and J genes are TRBV7-8 and TRBJ2-5; D remains ambiguous. The CDR3 contains 13 residues. The germline gives CDR1 SGHVS, CDR2 FQNEAQ. V lost 5 bases and J 1 base, leaving 8 bases between the germline ends.

The V gene is TRBV6-5, the J gene TRBJ1-1; D gene ambiguous. V gave up 5 bases and J gave up 3 bases, with 1 base separating them. Germline CDR1 is MNHEY and CDR2 is SVGAGI. The CDR3 is 10 residues long. The CDR3 loop reads CASSHTEAFF. CDR3 bases: TGTGCCAGCAGTCACACTGAAGCTTTCTTT.

The chain uses TRBV6-5 and TRBJ1-2; TRBD1 aligns across 7 bases. V gave up 4 bases and J gave up 7 bases; unmatched junction bases: 12. CDR1 and CDR2 (germline): MNHEY, SVGAGI. The CDR3 sequence is 15 residues long. The CDR3 region is CASSFTGAPGSGYTF. In DNA form, the CDR3 reads TGTGCCAGCAGTTTTACAGGGGCCCCCGGTAGTGGCTACACCTTC.

V usage is TRBV18 and J usage is TRBJ1-1; D unclear. Germline CDR1 reads KGHSH; CDR2 reads LQKENI. V was clipped by 2 bases and J by 4 bases, with 17 bases between them. CDR3 length equals 16 residues. CDR3 DNA: TGTGCCAGCTCACCAAACCGAGGGATAGCGAGCACTGAAGCTTTCTTT. Translating gives CASSPNRGIASTEAFF.